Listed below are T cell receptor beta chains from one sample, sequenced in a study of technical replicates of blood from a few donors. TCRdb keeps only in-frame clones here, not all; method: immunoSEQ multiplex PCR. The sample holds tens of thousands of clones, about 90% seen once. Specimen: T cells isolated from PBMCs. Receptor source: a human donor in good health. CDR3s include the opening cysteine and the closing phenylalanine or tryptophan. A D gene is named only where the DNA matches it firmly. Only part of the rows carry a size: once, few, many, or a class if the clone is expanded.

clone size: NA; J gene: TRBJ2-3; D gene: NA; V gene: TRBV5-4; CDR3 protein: CASSSARGADTQYF; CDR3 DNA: TGTGCCAGCAGCTCGGCCAGGGGAGCAGATACGCAGTATTTT
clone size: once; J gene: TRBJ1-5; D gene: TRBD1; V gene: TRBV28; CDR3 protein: CASSGDREVQPQHF; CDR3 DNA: TGTGCCAGCAGTGGGGACAGGGAAGTTCAGCCCCAGCATTTT
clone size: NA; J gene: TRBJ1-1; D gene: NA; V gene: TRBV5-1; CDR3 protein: CASSLYPNAGNTEAFF; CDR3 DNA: TGCGCCAGCAGCTTGTACCCGAACGCAGGGAACACTGAAGCTTTCTTT
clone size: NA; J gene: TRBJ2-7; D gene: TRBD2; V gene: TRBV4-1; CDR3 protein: CASSHLSGKAYEQYF; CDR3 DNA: TGCGCCAGCAGCCACCTCAGCGGGAAGGCCTACGAGCAGTACTTC
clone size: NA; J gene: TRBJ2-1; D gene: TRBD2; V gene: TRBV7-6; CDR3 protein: CASSQRLASQFF; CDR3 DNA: TGTGCCAGCAGCCAACGACTAGCTTCCCAGTTCTTC
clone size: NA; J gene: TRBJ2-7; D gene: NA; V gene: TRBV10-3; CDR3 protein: CAISESGYEQYF; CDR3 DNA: TGTGCCATCAGTGAGAGCGGGTACGAGCAGTACTTC
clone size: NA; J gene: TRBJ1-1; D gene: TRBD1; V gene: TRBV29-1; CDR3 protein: CSVEGRGQAFF; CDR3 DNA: TGCAGCGTTGAAGGAAGGGGGCAAGCTTTCTTT
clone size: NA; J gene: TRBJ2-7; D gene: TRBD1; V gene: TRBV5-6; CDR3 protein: CASSLGGTVGHEQYF; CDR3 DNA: TGTGCCAGCAGCTTGGGAGGGACAGTCGGCCACGAGCAGTACTTC
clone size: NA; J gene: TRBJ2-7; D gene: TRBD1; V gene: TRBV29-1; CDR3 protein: CSVDHRTGVTYEQYF; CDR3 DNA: TGCAGCGTTGATCATCGGACAGGAGTAACCTACGAGCAGTACTTC
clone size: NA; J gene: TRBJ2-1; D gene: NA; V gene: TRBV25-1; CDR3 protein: CASSGPKHSSYNEQFF; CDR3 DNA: TGTGCCAGCAGTGGGCCCAAGCACAGCTCCTACAATGAGCAGTTCTTC
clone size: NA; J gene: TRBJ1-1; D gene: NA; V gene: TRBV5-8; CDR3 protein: CASSLVRGTEAFF; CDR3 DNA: TGTGCCAGCAGCTTGGTAAGGGGCACTGAAGCTTTCTTT
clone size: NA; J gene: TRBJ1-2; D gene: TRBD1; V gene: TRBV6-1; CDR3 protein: CASSEGTGQGYTF; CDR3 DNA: TGTGCCAGCAGTGAAGGGACAGGGCAAGGCTACACCTTC
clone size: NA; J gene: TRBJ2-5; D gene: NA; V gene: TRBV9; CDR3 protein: CASSPDPRVQETQYF; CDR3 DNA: TGTGCCAGCAGCCCCGACCCCCGGGTCCAAGAGACCCAGTACTTC
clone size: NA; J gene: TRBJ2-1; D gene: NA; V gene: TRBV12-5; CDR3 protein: CASGLAVGDNEQFF; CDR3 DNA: TGTGCTAGTGGTTTGGCGGTGGGAGACAATGAGCAGTTCTTC
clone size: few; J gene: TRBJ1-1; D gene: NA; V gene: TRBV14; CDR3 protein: CASSPPTRTEAFF; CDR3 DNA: TGTGCCAGCAGCCCTCCCACACGAACTGAAGCTTTCTTT
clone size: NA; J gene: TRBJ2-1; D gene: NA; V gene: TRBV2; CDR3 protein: CASSDYGEQFF; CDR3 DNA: TGTGCCAGCAGTGATTACGGTGAGCAGTTCTTC
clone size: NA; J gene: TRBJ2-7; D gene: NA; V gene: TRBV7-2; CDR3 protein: CASSHNGVSSYEQYF; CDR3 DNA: TGTGCCAGCAGTCACAACGGGGTTAGCTCCTACGAGCAGTACTTC
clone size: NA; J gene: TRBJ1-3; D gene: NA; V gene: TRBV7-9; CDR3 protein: CASSLNSFSGNTIYF; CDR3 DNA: TGTGCCAGCAGCTTAAACTCTTTCTCTGGAAACACCATATATTTT
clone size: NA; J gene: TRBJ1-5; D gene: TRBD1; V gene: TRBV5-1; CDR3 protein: CASSLVGGGQPQHF; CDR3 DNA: TGCGCCAGCAGCTTGGTAGGGGGCGGACAGCCCCAGCATTTT
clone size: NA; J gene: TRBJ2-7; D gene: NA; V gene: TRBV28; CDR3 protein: CASSPPGFANHEQYF; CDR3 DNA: TGTGCCAGCAGTCCTCCGGGATTCGCTAACCACGAGCAGTACTTC
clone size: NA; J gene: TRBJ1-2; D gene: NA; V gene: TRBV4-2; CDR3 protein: CASGTSFYGYTF; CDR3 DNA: TGTGCCAGCGGTACGAGTTTCTATGGCTACACCTTC
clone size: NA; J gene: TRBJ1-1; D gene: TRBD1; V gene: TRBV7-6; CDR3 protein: CASSPGGAHTEAFF; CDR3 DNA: TGTGCCAGCAGCCCAGGGGGAGCGCACACTGAAGCTTTCTTT
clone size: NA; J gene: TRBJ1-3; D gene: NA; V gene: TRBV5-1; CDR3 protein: CASSMGATGNTIYF; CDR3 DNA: TGCGCCAGCAGCATGGGGGCAACTGGAAACACCATATATTTT
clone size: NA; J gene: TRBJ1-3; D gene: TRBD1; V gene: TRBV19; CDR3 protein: CASSRQGAGNTIYF; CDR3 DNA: TGTGCCAGTAGCAGACAGGGGGCTGGAAACACCATATATTTT
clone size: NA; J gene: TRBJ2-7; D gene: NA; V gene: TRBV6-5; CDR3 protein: CASRPPLAGSYEQYF; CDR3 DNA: TGTGCCAGCAGACCTCCTCTCGCGGGGTCCTACGAGCAGTACTTC
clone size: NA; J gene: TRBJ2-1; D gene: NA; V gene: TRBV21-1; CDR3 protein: CASPGTSGSNEQFF; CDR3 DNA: TGTGCCAGCCCCGGGACTAGCGGGAGCAATGAGCAGTTCTTC
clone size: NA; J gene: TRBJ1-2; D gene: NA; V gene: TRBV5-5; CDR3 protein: CASSGQSNYGYTF; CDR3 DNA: TGTGCCAGCAGCGGACAGTCCAACTATGGCTACACCTTC
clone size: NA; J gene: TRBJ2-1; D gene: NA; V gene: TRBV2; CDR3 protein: CASSLRLEGEQFF; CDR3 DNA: TGTGCCAGCAGTCTTAGACTCGAGGGTGAGCAGTTCTTC
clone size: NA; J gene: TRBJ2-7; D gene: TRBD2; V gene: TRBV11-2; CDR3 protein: CASSFLGTSGSYEQYF; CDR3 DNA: TGTGCCAGCAGCTTTCTGGGAACTAGCGGGTCCTACGAGCAGTACTTC
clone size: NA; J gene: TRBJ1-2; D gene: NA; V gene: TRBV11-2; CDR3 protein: CASSKGRGDGYTF; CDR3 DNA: TGTGCCAGCAGCAAAGGCCGGGGAGACGGCTACACCTTC
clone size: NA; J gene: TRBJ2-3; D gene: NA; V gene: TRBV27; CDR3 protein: CASSLSFTDTQYF; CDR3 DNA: TGTGCCAGCAGTCTGAGTTTCACAGATACGCAGTATTTT
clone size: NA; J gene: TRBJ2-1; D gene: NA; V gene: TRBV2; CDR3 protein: CASSQVLGARDEQFF; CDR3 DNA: TGTGCCAGCAGTCAGGTATTGGGGGCTCGGGATGAGCAGTTCTTC
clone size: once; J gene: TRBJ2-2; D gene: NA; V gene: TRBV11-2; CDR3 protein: CASSLVVNTGELFF; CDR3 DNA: TGTGCCAGCAGCTTAGTAGTCAACACCGGGGAGCTGTTTTTT
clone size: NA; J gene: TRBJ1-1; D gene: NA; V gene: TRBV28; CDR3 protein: CASSLANTEAFF; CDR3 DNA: TGTGCCAGCAGTTTGGCGAACACTGAAGCTTTCTTT
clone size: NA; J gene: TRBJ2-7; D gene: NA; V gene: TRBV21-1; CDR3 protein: CASSQEGTGLYEQYF; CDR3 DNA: TGTGCCAGCAGCCAGGAGGGGACAGGATTATACGAGCAGTACTTC
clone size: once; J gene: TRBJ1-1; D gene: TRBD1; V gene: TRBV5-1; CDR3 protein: CASSLDREPQAFF; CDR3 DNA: TGCGCCAGCAGCCTCGACAGGGAGCCTCAGGCTTTCTTT
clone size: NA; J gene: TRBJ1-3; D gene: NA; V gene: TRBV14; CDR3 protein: CASSQDGYLTGNTIYF; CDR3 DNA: TGTGCCAGCAGCCAAGATGGATACCTCACCGGGAACACCATATATTTT
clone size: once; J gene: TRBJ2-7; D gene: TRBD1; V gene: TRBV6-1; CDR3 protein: CASRKMGQGGEQYF; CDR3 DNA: TGTGCCAGCAGGAAAATGGGACAGGGAGGCGAGCAGTACTTC
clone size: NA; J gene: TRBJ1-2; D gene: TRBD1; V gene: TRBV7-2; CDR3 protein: CASSLGGQGTNYGYTF; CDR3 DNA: TGTGCCAGCAGCTTAGGTGGACAGGGGACTAACTATGGCTACACCTTC
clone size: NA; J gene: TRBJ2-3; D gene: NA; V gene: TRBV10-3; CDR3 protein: CASESGPYTDTQYF; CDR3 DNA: TGTGCCTCCGAGAGCGGACCGTACACAGATACGCAGTATTTT
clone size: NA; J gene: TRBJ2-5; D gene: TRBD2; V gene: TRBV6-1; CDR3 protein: CASRKLAGHQETQYF; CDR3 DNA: TGTGCCAGCAGGAAGCTAGCGGGGCACCAAGAGACCCAGTACTTC
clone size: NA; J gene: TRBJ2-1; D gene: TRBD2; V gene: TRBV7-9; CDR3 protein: CASSLPELAELDNEQFF; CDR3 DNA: TGTGCCAGCAGCTTACCCGAGCTAGCGGAGTTAGACAATGAGCAGTTCTTC
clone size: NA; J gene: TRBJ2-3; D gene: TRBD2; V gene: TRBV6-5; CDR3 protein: CASSIAGIADTQYF; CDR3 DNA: TGTGCCAGCAGTATAGCGGGAATCGCAGATACGCAGTATTTT
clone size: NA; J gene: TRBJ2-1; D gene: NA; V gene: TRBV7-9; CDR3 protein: CASSLLLDANEQFF; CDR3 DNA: TGTGCCAGCAGCTTACTTCTAGACGCCAATGAGCAGTTCTTC